The next 6 T cell receptor beta chains were all read from a single sample in a study of vaccination and CD4 T cells after COVID-19. No antigen has been assigned to these receptors. Treatment specified: roughly 10-day PBMC culture with coronavirus spike peptide pools or control peptides (ViraFEST assay). An Oncomine TCR Beta short-read assay was used to sequence the DNA from cultured CD4+ T cells. TCRdb re-derived calls from the PCR reads in MiXCR, one entry per CDR3 protein. The data hold 12,000 to 15,000 distinct CDR3 sequences, with roughly 39% observed a single time. Sequencing was carried out using CD4+ T cells from blood, cultured in vitro. All receptors come from a human donor who had recovered from COVID-19.

The chain links TRBV19 to TRBJ2-5, with TRBD1 matching 9 bases. Trimming removed 5 bases from V and 9 bases from J; junction bases left unmatched: 7. Germline lookup yields CDR1 LNHDA and CDR2 SQIVND (reference sequence). The CDR3 runs to 13 residues. In DNA, the CDR3 is TGTGCCAGTAGTTCGGACAGGGGTAGGGCCCAGTACTTC. Its protein product is CASSSDRGRAQYF.

This sequence joins TRBV7-9 and TRBJ1-2; 9 bases map to TRBD1. This CDR3 has 13 residues. In germline, CDR1 is SEHNR, CDR2 FQNEAQ (reference sequence). V lost 4 bases to trimming and J lost 9 bases; unmatched junction nucleotides: 6. In DNA form, the CDR3 reads TGTGCCAGCAGCTGGGGACAGGGAAGGAGCTACACCTTC. Translation gives CASSWGQGRSYTF. Combining the CDR3 with reference TRBV7-9 and TRBJ1-2 gives the whole variable domain DTGVSQNPRHKITKRGQNVTFRCDPISEHNRLYWYRQTLGQGPEFLTYFQNEAQLEKSRLLSDRFSAERPKGSFSTLEIQRTEQGDSAMYLCASSWGQGRSYTFGSGTRLTVV.

This chain links TRBV18 with TRBJ1-3; the match to TRBD1 covers 8 bases. The V gene end was trimmed by 3 bases and the J gene end by 6 bases; junction bases not matched to a gene: 7. Germline V gene sequence: CDR1 KGHSH, CDR2 LQKENI. The CDR3 is 15 amino acids. CDR3 protein: CASSPALGQENTIYF. The DNA for the CDR3 is TGTGCCAGCTCACCGGCGTTGGGACAGGAAAACACCATATATTTT.

This clonotype was found a few times. The chain employs TRBV5-1 and TRBJ2-2; maybe TRBD1 (5 bases). Trimming took 5 bases from V and 7 from J, leaving 24 bases between them. Germline-derived CDR1 and CDR2 are SGHRS and YFSETQ. The CDR3 loop spans 17 amino acids. CDR3 protein: CASSQDNWLALGGELFF. CDR3 bases: TGCGCCAGCAGTCAGGACAACTGGCTGGCACTGGGCGGGGAGCTGTTTTTT.

CDR3 sequence: CASSSAGVRGRGTQYF. The CDR3 region has the DNA TGTGCCAGCAGCTCGGCGGGGGTCAGGGGTCGGGGGACCCAGTACTTC. The chain links TRBV27 to TRBJ2-5; D perhaps matches TRBD2 (7 bases). Germline V gene data show CDR1 as MNHEY and CDR2 as SMNVEV (reference sequence). The CDR3 is 16 amino acids. The germline V and J ends were trimmed by 6 bases and 7 bases, with 24 bases remaining between them.

The chain recombines TRBV20-1 with TRBJ1-1; weak D call: TRBD1 (6 bases). In germline, CDR1 is DFQATT, CDR2 SNEGSKA (reference sequence). CDR3 length: 14 amino acids. Trimming shortened V by 4 bases and J by 5 bases, and 17 bases separated the two germline ends. CDR3 residues: CSAIYGGTGTEAFF. The DNA of the CDR3 is TGCAGTGCTATCTACGGGGGCACCGGGACTGAAGCTTTCTTT.